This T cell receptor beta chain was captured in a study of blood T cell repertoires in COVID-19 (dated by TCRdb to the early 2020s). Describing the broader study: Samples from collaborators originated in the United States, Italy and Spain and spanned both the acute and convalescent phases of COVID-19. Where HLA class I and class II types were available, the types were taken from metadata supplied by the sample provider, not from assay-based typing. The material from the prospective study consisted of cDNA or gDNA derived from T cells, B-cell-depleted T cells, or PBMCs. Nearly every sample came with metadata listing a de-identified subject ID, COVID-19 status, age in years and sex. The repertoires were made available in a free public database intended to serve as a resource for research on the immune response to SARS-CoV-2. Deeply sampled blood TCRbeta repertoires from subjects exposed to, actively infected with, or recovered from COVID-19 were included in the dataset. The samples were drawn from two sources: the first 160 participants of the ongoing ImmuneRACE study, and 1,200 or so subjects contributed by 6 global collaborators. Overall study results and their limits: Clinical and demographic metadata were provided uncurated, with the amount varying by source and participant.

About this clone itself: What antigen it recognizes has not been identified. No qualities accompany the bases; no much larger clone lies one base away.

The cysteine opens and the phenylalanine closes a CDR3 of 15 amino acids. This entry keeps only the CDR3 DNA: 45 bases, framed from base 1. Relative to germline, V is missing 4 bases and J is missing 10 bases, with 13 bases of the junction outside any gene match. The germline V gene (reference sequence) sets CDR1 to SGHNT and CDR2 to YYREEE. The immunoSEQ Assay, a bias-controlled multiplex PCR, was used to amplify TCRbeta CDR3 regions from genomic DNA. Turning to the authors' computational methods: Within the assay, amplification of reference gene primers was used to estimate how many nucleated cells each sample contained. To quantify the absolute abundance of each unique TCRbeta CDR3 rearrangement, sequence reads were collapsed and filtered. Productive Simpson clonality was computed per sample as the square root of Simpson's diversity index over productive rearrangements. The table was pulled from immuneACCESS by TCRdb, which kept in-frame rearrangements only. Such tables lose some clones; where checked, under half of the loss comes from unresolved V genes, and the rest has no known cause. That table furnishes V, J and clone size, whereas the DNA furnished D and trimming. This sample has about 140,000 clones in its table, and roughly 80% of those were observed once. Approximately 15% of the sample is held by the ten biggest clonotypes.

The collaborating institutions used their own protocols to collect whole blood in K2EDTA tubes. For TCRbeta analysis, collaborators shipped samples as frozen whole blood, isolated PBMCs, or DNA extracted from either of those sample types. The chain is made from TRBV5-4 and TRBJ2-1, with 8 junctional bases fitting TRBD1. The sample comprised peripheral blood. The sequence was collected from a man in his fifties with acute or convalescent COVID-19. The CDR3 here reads CASSTPQGGLREQFF. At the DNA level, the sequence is TGTGCCAGCAGCACCCCACAGGGGGGTCTGCGGGAGCAGTTCTTC. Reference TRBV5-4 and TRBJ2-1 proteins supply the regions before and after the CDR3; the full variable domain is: ETGVTQSPTHLIKTRGQQVTLRCSSQSGHNTVSWYQQALGQGPQFIFQYYREEENGRGNFPPRFSGLQFPNYSSELNVNALELDDSALYLCASSTPQGGLREQFFGPGTRLTVL.